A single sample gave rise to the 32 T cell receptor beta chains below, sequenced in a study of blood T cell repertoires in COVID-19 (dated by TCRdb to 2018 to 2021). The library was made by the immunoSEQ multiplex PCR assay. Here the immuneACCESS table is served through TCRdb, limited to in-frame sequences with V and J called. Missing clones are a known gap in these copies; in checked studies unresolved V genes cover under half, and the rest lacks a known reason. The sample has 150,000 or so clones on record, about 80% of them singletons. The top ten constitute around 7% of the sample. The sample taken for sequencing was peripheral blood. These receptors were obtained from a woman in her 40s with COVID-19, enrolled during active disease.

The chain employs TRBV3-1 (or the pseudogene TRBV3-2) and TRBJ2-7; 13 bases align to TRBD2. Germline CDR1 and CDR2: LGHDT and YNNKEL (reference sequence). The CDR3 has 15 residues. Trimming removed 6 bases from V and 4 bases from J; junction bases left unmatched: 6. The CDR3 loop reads CASSHGLAGAYEQYF. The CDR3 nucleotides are TGTGCCAGCAGTCATGGACTAGCGGGAGCATACGAGCAGTACTTC.

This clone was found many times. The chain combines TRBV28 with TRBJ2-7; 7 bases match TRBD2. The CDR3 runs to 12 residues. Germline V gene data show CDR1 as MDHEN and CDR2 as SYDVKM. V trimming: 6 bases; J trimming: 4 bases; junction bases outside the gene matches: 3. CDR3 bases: TGTGCCAGCAGGCAGCGGGATTACGAGCAGTACTTC. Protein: CASRQRDYEQYF. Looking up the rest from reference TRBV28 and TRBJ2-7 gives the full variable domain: DVKVTQSSRYLVKRTGEKVFLECVQDMDHENMFWYRQDPGLGLRLIYFSYDVKMKEKGDIPEGYSVSREKKERFSLILESASTNQTSMYLCASRQRDYEQYFGPGTRLTVT.

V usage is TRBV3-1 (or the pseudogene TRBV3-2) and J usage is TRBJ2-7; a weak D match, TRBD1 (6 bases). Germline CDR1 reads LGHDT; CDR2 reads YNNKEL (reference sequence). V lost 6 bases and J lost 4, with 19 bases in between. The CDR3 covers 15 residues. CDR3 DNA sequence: TGTGCCAGCAGTCGTCAAGGGGGAGAGTTATACGAGCAGTACTTC. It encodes CASSRQGGELYEQYF.

The CDR3 spells CASSQLGGRDNEQFF. DNA of the CDR3: TGTGCCAGCAGCCAACTTGGCGGGAGGGACAATGAGCAGTTCTTC. The rearrangement joins TRBV3-1 (or the pseudogene TRBV3-2) to TRBJ2-1, with 9 bases fitting TRBD2. Germline trimming cut 2 bases from V and 5 bases from J; bases unmatched to any gene: 4. CDR1 LGHDT and CDR2 YNNKEL come from the germline V gene (reference sequence). This CDR3 region has 15 residues.

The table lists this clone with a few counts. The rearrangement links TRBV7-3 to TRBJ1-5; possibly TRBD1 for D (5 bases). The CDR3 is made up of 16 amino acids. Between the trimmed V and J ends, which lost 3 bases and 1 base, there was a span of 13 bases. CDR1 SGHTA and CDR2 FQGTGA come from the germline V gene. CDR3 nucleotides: TGTGCCAGCAGCTTTAGAAGGACAACAAGCAATCAGCCCCAGCATTTT. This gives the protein CASSFRRTTSNQPQHF.

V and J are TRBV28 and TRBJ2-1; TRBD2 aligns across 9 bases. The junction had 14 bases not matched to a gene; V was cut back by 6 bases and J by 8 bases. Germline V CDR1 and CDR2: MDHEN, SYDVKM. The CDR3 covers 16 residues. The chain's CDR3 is CASRSSGNLYVDEQFF. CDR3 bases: TGTGCCAGCAGATCTAGCGGGAACCTTTATGTAGATGAGCAGTTCTTC.

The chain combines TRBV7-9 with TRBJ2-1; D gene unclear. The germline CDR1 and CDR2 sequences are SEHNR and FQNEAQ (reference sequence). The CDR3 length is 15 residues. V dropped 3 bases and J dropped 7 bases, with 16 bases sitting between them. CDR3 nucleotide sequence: TGTGCCAGCAGCTTGAGTGAATCTGGTAAGAATGAGCAGTTCTTC. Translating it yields CASSLSESGKNEQFF.

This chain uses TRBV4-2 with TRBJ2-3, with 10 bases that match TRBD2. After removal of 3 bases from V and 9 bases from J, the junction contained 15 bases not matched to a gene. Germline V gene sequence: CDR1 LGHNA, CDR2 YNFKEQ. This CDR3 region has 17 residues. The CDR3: CASSHPGRAGGPRTQYF. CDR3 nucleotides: TGTGCCAGCAGCCACCCCGGGAGAGCGGGGGGGCCCCGGACGCAGTATTTT.

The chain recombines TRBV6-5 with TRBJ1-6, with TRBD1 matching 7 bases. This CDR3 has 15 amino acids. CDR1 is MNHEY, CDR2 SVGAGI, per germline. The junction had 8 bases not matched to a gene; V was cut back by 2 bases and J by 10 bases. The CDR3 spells CASSYLTGPGSPLHF. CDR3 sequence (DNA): TGTGCCAGCAGTTACCTGACAGGGCCGGGGTCACCCCTCCACTTT.

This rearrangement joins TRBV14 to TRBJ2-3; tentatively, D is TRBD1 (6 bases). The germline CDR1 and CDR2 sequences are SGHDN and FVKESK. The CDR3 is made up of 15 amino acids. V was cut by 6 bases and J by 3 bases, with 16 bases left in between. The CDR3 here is CASRKTGQGTDTQYF. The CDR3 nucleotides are TGTGCCAGCAGGAAGACTGGGCAGGGGACAGATACGCAGTATTTT.

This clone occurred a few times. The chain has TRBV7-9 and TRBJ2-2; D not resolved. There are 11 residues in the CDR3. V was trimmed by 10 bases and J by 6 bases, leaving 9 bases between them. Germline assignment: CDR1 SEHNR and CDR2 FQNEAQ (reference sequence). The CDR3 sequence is CATFIAGELFF. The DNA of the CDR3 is TGTGCCACCTTTATAGCCGGGGAGCTGTTTTTT.

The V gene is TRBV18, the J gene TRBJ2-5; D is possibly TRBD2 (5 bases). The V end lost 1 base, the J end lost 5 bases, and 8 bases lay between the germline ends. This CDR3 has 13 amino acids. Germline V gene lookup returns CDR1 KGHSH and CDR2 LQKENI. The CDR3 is CASSPRGLETQYF. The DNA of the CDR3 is TGTGCCAGCTCACCACGAGGACTGGAGACCCAGTACTTC. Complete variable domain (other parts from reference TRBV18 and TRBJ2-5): NAGVMQNPRHLVRRRGQEARLRCSPMKGHSHVYWYRQLPEEGLKFMVYLQKENIIDESGMPKERFSAEFPKEGPSILRIQQVVRGDSAAYFCASSPRGLETQYFGPGTRLLVL.

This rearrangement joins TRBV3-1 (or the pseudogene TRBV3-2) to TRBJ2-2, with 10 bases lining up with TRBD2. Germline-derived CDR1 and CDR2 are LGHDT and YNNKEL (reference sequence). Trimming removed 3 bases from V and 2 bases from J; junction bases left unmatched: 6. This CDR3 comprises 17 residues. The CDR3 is CASSHTSGAPNTGELFF. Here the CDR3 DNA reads TGTGCCAGCAGCCATACTAGCGGGGCGCCCAACACCGGGGAGCTGTTTTTT.

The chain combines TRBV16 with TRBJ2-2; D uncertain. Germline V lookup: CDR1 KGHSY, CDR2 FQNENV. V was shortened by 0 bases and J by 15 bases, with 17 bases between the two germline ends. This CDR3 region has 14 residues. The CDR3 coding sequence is TGTGCCAGCAGCCAATCTCAGACCTCACCGAGGTTGTTTTTT. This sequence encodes CASSQSQTSPRLFF.

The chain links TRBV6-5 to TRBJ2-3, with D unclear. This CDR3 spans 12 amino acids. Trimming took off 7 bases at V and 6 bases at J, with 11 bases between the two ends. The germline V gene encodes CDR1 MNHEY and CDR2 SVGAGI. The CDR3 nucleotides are TGTGCCAGCACCGACACCCAGGATACGCAGTATTTT. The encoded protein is CASTDTQDTQYF.

The CDR3, as DNA: TGTGCCAGCTCTCAACAGGAGGGAAACAATCAGCCCCAGCATTTT. This translates into CASSQQEGNNQPQHF. The chain combines TRBV18 with TRBJ1-5, with a weak D call TRBD1 (5 bases). Deletions cut 6 bases from V and 3 bases from J, with 15 bases between. The CDR3 loop spans 15 amino acids. Per the germline V gene, CDR1 is KGHSH and CDR2 is LQKENI. The entire variable domain, with the rest obtained from reference TRBV18 and TRBJ1-5, is as follows: NAGVMQNPRHLVRRRGQEARLRCSPMKGHSHVYWYRQLPEEGLKFMVYLQKENIIDESGMPKERFSAEFPKEGPSILRIQQVVRGDSAAYFCASSQQEGNNQPQHFGDGTRLSIL.

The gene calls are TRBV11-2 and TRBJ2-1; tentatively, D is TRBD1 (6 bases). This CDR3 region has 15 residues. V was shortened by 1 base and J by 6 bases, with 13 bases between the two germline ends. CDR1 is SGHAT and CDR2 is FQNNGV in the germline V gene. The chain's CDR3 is CASSLVTGRSNEQFF. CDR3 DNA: TGTGCCAGCAGCTTAGTCACAGGGCGGAGCAATGAGCAGTTCTTC.

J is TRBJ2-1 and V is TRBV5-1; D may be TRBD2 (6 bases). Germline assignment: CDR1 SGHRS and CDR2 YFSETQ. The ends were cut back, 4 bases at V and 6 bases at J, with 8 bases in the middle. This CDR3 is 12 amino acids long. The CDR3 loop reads CASSGTFNEQFF. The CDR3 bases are TGCGCCAGCAGCGGGACTTTCAATGAGCAGTTCTTC.

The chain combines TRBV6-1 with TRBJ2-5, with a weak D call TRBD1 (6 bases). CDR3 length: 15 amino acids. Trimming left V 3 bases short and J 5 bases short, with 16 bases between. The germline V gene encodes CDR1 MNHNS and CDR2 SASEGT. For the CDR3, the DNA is TGTGCCAGCAGTGACCGGGACACGCCATGGGAGACCCAGTACTTC. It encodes CASSDRDTPWETQYF.

The CDR3 sequence is CASSPHTGKNEQFF. In nucleotides, the CDR3 is TGTGCCAGCAGTCCTCATACAGGGAAGAATGAGCAGTTCTTC. The genes are TRBV27 and TRBJ2-1; TRBD1 is a possible D gene (6 bases). Deletions cut 5 bases from V and 7 bases from J, with 15 bases between. Germline loops: CDR1 MNHEY, CDR2 SMNVEV (reference sequence). This CDR3 has 14 residues.

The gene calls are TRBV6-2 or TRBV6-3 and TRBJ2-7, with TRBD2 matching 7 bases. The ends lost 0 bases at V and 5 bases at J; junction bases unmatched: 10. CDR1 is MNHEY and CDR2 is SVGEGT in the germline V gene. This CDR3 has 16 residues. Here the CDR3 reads CASSYSSAGDFHEQYF. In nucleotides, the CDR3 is TGTGCCAGCAGTTACTCGAGCGCGGGAGATTTCCACGAGCAGTACTTC.

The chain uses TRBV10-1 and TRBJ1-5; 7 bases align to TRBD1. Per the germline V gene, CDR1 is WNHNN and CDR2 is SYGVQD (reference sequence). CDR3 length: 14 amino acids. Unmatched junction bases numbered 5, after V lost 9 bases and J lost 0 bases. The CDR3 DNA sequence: TGCGCCAGAAACAGGGGCTGTAGCAATCAGCCCCAGCATTTT. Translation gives CARNRGCSNQPQHF.

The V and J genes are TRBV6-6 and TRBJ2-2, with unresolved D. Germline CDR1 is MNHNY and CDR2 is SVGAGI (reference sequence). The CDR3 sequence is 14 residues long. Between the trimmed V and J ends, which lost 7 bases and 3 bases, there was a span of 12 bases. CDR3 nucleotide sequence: TGTGCCAGCACCCAGACCGGGTACACCGGGGAGCTGTTTTTT. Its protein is CASTQTGYTGELFF.

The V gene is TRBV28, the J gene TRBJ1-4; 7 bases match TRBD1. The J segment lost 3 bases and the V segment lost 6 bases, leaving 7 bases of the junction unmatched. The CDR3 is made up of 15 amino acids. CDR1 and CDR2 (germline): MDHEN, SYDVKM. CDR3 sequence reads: CASRGTGVANEKLFF. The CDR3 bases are TGTGCCAGCAGGGGAACAGGGGTGGCTAATGAAAAACTGTTTTTT.

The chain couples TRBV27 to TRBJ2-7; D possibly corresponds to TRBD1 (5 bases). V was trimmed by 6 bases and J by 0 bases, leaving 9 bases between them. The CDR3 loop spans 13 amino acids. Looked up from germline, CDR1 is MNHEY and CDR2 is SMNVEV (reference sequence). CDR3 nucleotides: TGTGCCAGCAGGGGGCTCAGCTCCTACGAGCAGTACGTC. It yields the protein CASRGLSSYEQYV.

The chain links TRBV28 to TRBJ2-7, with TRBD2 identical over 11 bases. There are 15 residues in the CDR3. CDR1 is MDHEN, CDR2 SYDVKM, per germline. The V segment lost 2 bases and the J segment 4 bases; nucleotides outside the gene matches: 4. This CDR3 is CASSLATSGSYEQYF. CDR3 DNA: TGTGCCAGCAGTTTAGCAACTAGCGGGAGTTACGAGCAGTACTTC.

CDR3 bases: TGTGCCAGCAGCTTGGAGGGACTAGCGGCTCCCTACGAGCAGTACTTC. Protein sequence: CASSLEGLAAPYEQYF. The rearrangement uses TRBV5-8 and TRBJ2-7; 11 nucleotides match TRBD2. V lost 0 bases and J lost 2; bases outside the gene matches: 4. The CDR3 is 16 residues long. Germline-derived CDR1 and CDR2 are SGHTS and YDEGEE.

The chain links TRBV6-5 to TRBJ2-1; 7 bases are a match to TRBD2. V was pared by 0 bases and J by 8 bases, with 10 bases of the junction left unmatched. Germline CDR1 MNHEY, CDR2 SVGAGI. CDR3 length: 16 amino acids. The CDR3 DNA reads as TGTGCCAGCAGTTACTCGGCGACTAGCATAGGCGATGAGCAGTTCTTC. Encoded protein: CASSYSATSIGDEQFF.

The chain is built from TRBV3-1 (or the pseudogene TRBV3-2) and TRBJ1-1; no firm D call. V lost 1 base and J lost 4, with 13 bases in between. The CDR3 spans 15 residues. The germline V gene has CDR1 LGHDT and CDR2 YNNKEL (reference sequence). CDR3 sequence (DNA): TGTGCCAGCAGCCAAGGAGTCGGAGTTTCCACTGAAGCTTTCTTT. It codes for CASSQGVGVSTEAFF.

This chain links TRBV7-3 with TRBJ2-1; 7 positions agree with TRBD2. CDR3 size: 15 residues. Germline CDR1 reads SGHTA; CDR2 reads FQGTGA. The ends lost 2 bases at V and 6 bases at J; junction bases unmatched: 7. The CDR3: CASSLGAGAANEQFF. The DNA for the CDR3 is TGTGCCAGCAGCTTAGGCGCGGGAGCGGCCAATGAGCAGTTCTTC.

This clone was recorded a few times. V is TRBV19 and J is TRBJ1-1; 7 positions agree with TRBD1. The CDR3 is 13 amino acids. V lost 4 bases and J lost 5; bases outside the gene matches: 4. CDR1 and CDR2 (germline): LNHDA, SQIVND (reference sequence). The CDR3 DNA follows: TGTGCCAGTAGTACTCGACAGGGTACTGAAGCTTTCTTT. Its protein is CASSTRQGTEAFF.

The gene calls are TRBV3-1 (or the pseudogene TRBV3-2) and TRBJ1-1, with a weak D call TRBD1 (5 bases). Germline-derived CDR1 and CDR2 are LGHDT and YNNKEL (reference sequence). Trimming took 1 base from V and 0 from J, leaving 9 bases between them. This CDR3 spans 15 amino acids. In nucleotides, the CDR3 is TGTGCCAGCAGCCAAGGACAGCGAGTGAACACTGAAGCTTTCTTT. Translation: CASSQGQRVNTEAFF.